The source of this T cell receptor (beta chain) is a study of technical replicates of blood from a few donors. Per germline, CDR1 GTSNPN and CDR2 SVGIG (reference sequence). V was clipped by 2 bases and J by 6 bases, with 14 bases between them. The CDR3 is made up of 13 amino acids. The method was immunoSEQ multiplex PCR; TCRdb's version includes in-frame clones alone and lacks a portion of them. This table has 9,500 to 15,000 clones, roughly 92% appearing once. The sequenced sample was PBMCs. The chain recombines TRBV30 with TRBJ2-7, with D maybe TRBD2 (6 bases). This sequence originates from a human donor in good health. The chain's CDR3 is CAWSRGTRGEQYF. CDR3 in DNA: TGTGCCTGGAGTCGCGGGACTCGGGGCGAGCAGTACTTC.